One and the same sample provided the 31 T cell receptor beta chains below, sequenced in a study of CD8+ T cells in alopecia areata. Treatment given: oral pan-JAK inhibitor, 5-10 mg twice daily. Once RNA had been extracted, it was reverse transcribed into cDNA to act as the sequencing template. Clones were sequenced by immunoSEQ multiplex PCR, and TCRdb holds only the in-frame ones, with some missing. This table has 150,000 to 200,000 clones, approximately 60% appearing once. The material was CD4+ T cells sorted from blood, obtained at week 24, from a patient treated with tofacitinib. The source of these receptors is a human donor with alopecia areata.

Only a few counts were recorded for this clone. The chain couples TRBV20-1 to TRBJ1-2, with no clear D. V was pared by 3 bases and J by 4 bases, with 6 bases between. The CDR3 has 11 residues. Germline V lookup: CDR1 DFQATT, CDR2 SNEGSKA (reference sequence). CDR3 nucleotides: TGCAGTGCTAGGTCGGGCTATGGCTACACCTTC. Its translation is CSARSGYGYTF.

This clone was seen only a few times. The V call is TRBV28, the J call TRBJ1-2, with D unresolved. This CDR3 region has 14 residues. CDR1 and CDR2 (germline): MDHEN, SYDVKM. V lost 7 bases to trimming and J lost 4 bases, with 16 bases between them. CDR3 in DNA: TGTGCCAGCATCCCCGTGCCAGTGGGCTATGGCTACACCTTC. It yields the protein CASIPVPVGYGYTF.

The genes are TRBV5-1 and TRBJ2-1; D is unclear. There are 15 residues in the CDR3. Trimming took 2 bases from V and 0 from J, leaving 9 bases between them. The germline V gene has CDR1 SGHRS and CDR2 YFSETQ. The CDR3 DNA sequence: TGCGCCAGCAGCTTCACCAAGGGCTCCTACAATGAGCAGTTCTTC. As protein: CASSFTKGSYNEQFF.

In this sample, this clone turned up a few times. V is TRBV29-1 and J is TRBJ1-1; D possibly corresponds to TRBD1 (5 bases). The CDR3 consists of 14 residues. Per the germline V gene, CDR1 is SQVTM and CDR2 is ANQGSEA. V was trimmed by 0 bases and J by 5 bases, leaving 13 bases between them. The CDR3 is CSVEDGTGSTEAFF. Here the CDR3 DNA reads TGCAGCGTTGAAGATGGAACAGGTTCGACTGAAGCTTTCTTT. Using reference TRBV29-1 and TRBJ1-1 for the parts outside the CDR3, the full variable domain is SAVISQKPSRDICQRGTSLTIQCQVDSQVTMMFWYRQQPGQSLTLIATANQGSEATYESGFVIDKFPISRPNLTFSTLTVSNMSPEDSSIYLCSVEDGTGSTEAFFGQGTRLTVV.

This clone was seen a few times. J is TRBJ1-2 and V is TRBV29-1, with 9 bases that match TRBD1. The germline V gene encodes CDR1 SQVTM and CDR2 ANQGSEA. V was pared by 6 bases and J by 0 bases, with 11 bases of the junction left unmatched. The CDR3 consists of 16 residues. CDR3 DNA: TGCAGCGTAGAATACAGGGGGCAAGGGACTAACTATGGCTACACCTTC. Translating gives CSVEYRGQGTNYGYTF.

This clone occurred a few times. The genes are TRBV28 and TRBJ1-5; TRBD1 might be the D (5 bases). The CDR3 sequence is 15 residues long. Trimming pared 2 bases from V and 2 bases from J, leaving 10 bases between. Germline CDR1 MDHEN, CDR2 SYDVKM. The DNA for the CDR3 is TGTGCCAGCAGTTTAATGACAGAAGGCAATCAGCCCCAGCATTTT. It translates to CASSLMTEGNQPQHF.

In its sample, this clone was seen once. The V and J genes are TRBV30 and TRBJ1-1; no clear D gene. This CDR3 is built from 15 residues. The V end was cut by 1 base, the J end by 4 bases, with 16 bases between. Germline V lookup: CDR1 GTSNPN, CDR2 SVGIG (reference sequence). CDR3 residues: CAWSAGLGGFTEAFF. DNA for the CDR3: TGTGCCTGGAGTGCCGGCCTCGGTGGATTCACTGAAGCTTTCTTT. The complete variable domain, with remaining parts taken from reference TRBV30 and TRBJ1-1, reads SQTIHQWPATLVQPVGSPLSLECTVEGTSNPNLYWYRQAAGRGLQLLFYSVGIGQISSEVPQNLSASRPQDRQFILSSKKLLLSDSGFYLCAWSAGLGGFTEAFFGQGTRLTVV.

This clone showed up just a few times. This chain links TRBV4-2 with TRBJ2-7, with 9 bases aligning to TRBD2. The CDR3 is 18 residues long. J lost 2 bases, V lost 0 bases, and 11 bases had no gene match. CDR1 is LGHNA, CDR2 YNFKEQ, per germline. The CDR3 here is CASSQDRGLAGLPYEQYF. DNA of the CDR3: TGTGCCAGCAGCCAAGACCGTGGTCTAGCGGGGCTCCCCTACGAGCAGTACTTC.

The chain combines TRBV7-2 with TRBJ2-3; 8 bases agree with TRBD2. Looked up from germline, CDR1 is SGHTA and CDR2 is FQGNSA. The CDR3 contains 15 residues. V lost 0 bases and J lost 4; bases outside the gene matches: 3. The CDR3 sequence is CASSLAGTRADTQYF. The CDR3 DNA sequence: TGTGCCAGCAGCTTAGCCGGGACTAGAGCAGATACGCAGTATTTT. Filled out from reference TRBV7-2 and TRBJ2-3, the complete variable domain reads GAGVSQSPSNKVTEKGKDVELRCDPISGHTALYWYRQSLGQGLEFLIYFQGNSAPDKSGLPSDRFSAERTGGSVSTLTIQRTQQEDSAVYLCASSLAGTRADTQYFGPGTRLTVL.

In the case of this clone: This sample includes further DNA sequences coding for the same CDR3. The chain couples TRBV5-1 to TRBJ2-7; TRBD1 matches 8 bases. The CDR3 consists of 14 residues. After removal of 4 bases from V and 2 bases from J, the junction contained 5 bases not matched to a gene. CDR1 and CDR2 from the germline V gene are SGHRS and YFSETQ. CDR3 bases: TGCGCCAGCAGCGCCGGACAGGGACCCTACGAGCAGTACTTC. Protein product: CASSAGQGPYEQYF.

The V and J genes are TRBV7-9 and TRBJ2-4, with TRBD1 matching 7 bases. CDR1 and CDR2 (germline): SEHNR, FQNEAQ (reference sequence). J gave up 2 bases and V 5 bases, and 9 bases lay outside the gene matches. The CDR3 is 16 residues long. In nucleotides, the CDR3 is TGTGCCAGCAGCCCCCCAGGGGGTGGAACCAAAAACATTCAGTACTTC. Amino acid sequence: CASSPPGGGTKNIQYF.

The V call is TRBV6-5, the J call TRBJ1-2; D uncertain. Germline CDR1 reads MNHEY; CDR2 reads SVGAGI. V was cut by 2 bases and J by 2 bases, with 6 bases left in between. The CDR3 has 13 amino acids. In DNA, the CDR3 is TGTGCCAGCAGTTACGCAGCAAACTATGGCTACACCTTC. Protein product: CASSYAANYGYTF.

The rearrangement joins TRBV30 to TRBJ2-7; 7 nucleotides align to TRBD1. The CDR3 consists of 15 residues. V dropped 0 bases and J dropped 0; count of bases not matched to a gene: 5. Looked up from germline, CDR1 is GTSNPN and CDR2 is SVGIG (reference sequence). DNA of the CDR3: TGTGCCTGGAGTGTCGGGACAGAATTCTCCTACGAGCAGTACTTC. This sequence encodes CAWSVGTEFSYEQYF.

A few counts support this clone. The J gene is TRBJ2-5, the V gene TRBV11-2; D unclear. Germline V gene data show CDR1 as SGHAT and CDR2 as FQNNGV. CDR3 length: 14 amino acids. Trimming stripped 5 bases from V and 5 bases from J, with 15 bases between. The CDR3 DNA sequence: TGTGCCAGCAGCAAAGGGCGGTCCGGGGAGACCCAGTACTTC. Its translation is CASSKGRSGETQYF.

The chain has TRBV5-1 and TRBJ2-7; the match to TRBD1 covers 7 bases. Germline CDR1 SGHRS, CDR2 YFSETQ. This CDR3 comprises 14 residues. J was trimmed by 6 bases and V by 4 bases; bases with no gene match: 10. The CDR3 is CASSVDRAYGEQYF. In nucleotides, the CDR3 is TGCGCCAGCAGCGTCGACAGGGCCTACGGCGAGCAGTACTTC.

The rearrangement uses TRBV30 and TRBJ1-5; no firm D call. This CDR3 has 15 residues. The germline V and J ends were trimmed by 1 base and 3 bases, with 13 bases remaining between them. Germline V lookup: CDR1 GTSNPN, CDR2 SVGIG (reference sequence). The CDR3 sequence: CAWSEVSGVNQPQHF. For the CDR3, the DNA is TGTGCCTGGAGTGAGGTGTCAGGAGTCAATCAGCCCCAGCATTTT.

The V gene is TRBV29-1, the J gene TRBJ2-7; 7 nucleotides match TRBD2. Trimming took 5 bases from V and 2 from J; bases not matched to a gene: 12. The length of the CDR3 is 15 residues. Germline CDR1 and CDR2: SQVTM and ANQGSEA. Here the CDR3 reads CSVKAGRRGTYEQYF. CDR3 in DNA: TGCAGCGTTAAGGCCGGGAGGAGGGGTACCTACGAGCAGTACTTC.

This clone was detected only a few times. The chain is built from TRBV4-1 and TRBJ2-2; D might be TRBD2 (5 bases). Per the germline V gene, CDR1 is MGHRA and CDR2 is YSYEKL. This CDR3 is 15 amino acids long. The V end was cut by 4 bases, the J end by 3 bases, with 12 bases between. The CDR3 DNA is TGCGCCAGCAGCCGTCTGGCGCGGGACACCGGGGAGCTGTTTTTT. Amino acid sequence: CASSRLARDTGELFF.

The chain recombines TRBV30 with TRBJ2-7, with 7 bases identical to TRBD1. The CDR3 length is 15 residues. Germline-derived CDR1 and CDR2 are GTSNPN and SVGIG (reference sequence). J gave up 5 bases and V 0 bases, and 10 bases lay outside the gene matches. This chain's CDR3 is CAWSVRVFTGDEQYF. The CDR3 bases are TGTGCCTGGAGTGTAAGGGTATTCACAGGGGACGAGCAGTACTTC.

This CDR3 is CASSLGNRGNEAFF. For the CDR3, the DNA is TGTGCCAGCAGCTTAGGGAACAGGGGGAATGAAGCTTTCTTT. This chain joins TRBV7-9 and TRBJ1-1; TRBD1 aligns across 8 bases. Germline V gene sequence: CDR1 SEHNR, CDR2 FQNEAQ (reference sequence). CDR3 length equals 14 residues. The V segment lost 1 base and the J segment 7 bases; nucleotides outside the gene matches: 5. The full variable domain, completed using reference TRBV7-9 and TRBJ1-1, is DTGVSQNPRHKITKRGQNVTFRCDPISEHNRLYWYRQTLGQGPEFLTYFQNEAQLEKSRLLSDRFSAERPKGSFSTLEIQRTEQGDSAMYLCASSLGNRGNEAFFGQGTRLTVV.

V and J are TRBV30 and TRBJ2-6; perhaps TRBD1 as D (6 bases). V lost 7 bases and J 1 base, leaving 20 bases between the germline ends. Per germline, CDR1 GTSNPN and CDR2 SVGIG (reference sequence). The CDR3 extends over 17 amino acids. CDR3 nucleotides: TGTGCCTCCTCTCACTTACAGGGCAGTTCTGGGGCCAACGTCCTGACTTTC. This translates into CASSHLQGSSGANVLTF.

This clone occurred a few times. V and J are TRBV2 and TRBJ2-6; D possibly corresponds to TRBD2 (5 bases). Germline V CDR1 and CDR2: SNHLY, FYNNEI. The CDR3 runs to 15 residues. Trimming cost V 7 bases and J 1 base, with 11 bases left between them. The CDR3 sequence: CASKEGLSGANVLTF. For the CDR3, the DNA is TGTGCCAGCAAAGAGGGTTTATCTGGGGCCAACGTCCTGACTTTC.

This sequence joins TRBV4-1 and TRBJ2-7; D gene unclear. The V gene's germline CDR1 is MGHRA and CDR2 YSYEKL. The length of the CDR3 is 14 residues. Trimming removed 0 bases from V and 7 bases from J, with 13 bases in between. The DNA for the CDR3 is TGCGCCAGCAGCCAAGACACAGACGGCTGGGAGCAGTACTTC. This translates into CASSQDTDGWEQYF.

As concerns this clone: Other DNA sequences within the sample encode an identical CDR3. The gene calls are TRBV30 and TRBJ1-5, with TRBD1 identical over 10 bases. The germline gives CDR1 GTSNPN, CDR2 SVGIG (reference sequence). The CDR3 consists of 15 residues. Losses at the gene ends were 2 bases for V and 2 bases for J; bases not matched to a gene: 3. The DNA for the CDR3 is TGTGCCTGGAGTCCGGGGACAGGGGGCAATCAGCCCCAGCATTTT. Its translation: CAWSPGTGGNQPQHF. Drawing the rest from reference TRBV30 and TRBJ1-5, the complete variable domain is SQTIHQWPATLVQPVGSPLSLECTVEGTSNPNLYWYRQAAGRGLQLLFYSVGIGQISSEVPQNLSASRPQDRQFILSSKKLLLSDSGFYLCAWSPGTGGNQPQHFGDGTRLSIL.

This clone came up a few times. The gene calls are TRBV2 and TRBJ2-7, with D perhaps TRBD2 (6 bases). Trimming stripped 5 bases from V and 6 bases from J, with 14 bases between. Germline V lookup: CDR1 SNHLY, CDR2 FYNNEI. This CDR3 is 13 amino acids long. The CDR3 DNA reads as TGTGCCAGCAGTAGGGCCCCCGGGGGCGAGCAGTACTTC. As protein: CASSRAPGGEQYF.

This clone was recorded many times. CDR3 in amino acids: CASSSINGESNQPQHF. As DNA, the CDR3 is TGTGCCAGCAGCAGTATTAACGGGGAGAGCAATCAGCCCCAGCATTTT. V usage is TRBV6-6 and J usage is TRBJ1-5; no reliable D call. This CDR3 contains 16 residues. With 6 bases removed from V and 1 base from J, the gap between germline ends came to 16 bases. Per the germline V gene, CDR1 is MNHNY and CDR2 is SVGAGI (reference sequence).

CDR3 residues: CASSPDFFRGAGNEQYF. For the CDR3, the DNA is TGCGCCAGCAGTCCTGACTTTTTTCGGGGGGCCGGAAACGAGCAGTACTTC. The rearrangement uses TRBV5-1 and TRBJ2-7, with a weak D call TRBD2 (7 bases). V was shortened by 5 bases and J by 5 bases, with 26 bases between the two germline ends. This CDR3 contains 17 residues. The germline CDR1 and CDR2 sequences are SGHRS and YFSETQ. The whole variable domain, remainder taken from reference TRBV5-1 and TRBJ2-7, is KAGVTQTPRYLIKTRGQQVTLSCSPISGHRSVSWYQQTPGQGLQFLFEYFSETQRNKGNFPGRFSGRQFSNSRSEMNVSTLELGDSALYLCASSPDFFRGAGNEQYFGPGTRLTVT.

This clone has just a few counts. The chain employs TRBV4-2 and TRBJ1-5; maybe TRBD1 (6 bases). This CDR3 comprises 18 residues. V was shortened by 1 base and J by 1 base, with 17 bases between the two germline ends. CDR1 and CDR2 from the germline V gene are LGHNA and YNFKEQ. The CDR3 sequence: CASSQGSQGWSSNQPQHF. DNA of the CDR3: TGTGCCAGCAGCCAAGGAAGTCAGGGGTGGAGCAGCAATCAGCCCCAGCATTTT.

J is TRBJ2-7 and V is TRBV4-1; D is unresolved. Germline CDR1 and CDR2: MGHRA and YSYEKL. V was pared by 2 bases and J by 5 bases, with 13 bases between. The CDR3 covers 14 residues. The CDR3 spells CASSQPVMGHEQYF. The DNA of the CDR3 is TGCGCCAGCAGCCAACCCGTTATGGGCCACGAGCAGTACTTC.

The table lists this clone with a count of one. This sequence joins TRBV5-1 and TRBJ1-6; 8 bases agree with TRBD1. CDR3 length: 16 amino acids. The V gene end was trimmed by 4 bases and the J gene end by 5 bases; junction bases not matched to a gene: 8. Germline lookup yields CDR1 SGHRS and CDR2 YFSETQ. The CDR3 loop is CASSLDRVENNSPLHF. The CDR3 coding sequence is TGCGCCAGCAGCCTGGACAGGGTAGAAAATAATTCACCCCTCCACTTT.

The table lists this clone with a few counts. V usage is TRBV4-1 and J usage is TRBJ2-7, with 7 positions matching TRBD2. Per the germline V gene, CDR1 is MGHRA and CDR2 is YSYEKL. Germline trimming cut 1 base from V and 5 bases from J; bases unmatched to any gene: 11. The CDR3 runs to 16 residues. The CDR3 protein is CASSQARPSGPNEQYF. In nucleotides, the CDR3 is TGCGCCAGCAGCCAAGCTAGGCCTAGCGGACCTAACGAGCAGTACTTC.